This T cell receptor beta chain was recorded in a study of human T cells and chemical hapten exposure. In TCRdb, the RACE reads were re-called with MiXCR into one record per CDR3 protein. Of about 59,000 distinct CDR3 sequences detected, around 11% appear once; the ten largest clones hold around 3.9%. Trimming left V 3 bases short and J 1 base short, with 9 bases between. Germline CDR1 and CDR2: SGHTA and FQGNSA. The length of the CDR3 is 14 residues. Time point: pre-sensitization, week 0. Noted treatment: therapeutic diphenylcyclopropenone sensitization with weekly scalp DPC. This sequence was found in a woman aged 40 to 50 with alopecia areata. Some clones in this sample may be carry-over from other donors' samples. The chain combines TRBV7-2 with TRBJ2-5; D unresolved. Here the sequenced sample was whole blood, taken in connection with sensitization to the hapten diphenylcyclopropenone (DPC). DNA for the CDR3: TGTGCCAGCAGCTTGCTGGGCAGCCAAGAGACCCAGTACTTC. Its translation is CASSLLGSQETQYF.